This entry is about one T cell receptor beta chain. Generated by immunoSEQ multiplex PCR, the TCRdb table keeps only in-frame clones and is missing some. The repertoire has about 2.1 million clones, around 93% of them found once; the top ten carry about 1.7%. Naive CD8 cells were CD45RO-negative, positively selected for CCR7, excluding terminally differentiated effector memory CD45RA+ cells. The sample belongs to a study of shared clonotypes between healthy human individuals. Germline V lookup: CDR1 SGHRS, CDR2 YFSETQ. Trimming removed 4 bases from V and 4 bases from J, with 9 bases in between. The CDR3 runs to 12 residues.

The sample taken for sequencing was naive CD8+ T cells from PBMCs. The source is a man younger than 30 in good health. Some clones in this sample may be carry-over from other donors' samples. The chain has TRBV5-1 and TRBJ2-7; D unresolved. DNA for the CDR3: TGCGCCAGCAGCCGGACCGCGTACGAGCAGTACTTC. This codes for CASSRTAYEQYF.